Listed here are 2 T cell receptor beta chains from one sample, sequenced in a study of technical replicates of blood from several donors (dated by TCRdb to about 2017). To prepare the library, the immunoSEQ multiplex PCR assay was applied. TCRdb mirrors the immuneACCESS table, restricted to in-frame sequences. Some clones are absent from its copies; in checked studies, under half trace to an unresolved V gene, and the reason for the others is unknown. The sample records under 80,000 clones, almost 98% of which are singletons. 0.21% of the sample goes to the ten largest clones. The sample taken for sequencing was T cells isolated from PBMCs. These receptors were collected from a human donor in good health.

The chain uses TRBV6-6 and TRBJ2-3, with 11 bases identical to TRBD1. CDR1 and CDR2 (germline): MNHNY, SVGAGI (reference sequence). The CDR3 covers 14 residues. V dropped 8 bases and J dropped 4; count of bases not matched to a gene: 5. CDR3: CASLAGQGADTQYF. For the CDR3, the DNA is TGTGCCAGCCTAGCGGGACAGGGGGCAGATACGCAGTATTTT.

The genes are TRBV28 and TRBJ1-1, with D unclear. The CDR3 is made up of 15 amino acids. Trimming stripped 3 bases from V and 1 base from J, with 12 bases between. CDR1 MDHEN and CDR2 SYDVKM come from the germline V gene. CDR3 DNA sequence: TGTGCCAGCAGTTTTACAGTTTCAGGGAACACTGAAGCTTTCTTT. Amino acid sequence: CASSFTVSGNTEAFF. The variable domain in full, with the rest retrieved from reference TRBV28 and TRBJ1-1, is DVKVTQSSRYLVKRTGEKVFLECVQDMDHENMFWYRQDPGLGLRLIYFSYDVKMKEKGDIPEGYSVSREKKERFSLILESASTNQTSMYLCASSFTVSGNTEAFFGQGTRLTVV.